The 3 T cell receptor beta chains presented below share a single source sample, sequenced in a study of shared clonotypes between healthy human individuals. The table came from immunoSEQ multiplex PCR; TCRdb's copy has only in-frame clones and leaves some out. The sample includes around 2.1 million clones, roughly 91% of them seen just once. CD8 cells classed as naive were CD45RO-negative and positively selected for CCR7, excluding terminally differentiated effector memory CD45RA+ cells. The sample comprised naive CD8+ T cells from PBMCs. The receptors were gathered from a man aged 18 to 29 in good health. Some clones in this sample may be carry-over from other donors' samples.

The chain uses TRBV30 and TRBJ2-7; D assignment may be TRBD1 or TRBD2 (5 bases each). V lost 0 bases and J lost 2, with 14 bases in between. The germline gives CDR1 GTSNPN, CDR2 SVGIG (reference sequence). CDR3 size: 15 residues. The CDR3, as DNA: TGTGCCTGGAGTGTGGGGGAAAGACACCCCTACGAGCAGTACTTC. This sequence encodes CAWSVGERHPYEQYF.

This chain links TRBV30 with TRBJ2-3, with no clear D. The CDR3 is 12 residues long. CDR1 is GTSNPN and CDR2 is SVGIG in the germline V gene (reference sequence). The V end was cut by 3 bases, the J end by 2 bases, with 6 bases between. CDR3 bases: TGTGCCTGGAGCGCGTACACAGATACGCAGTATTTT. Protein: CAWSAYTDTQYF.

CDR3 in DNA: TGTGCCAGCACCAATCTGAGGGCAGTGCATGGCTACACCTTC. It translates to CASTNLRAVHGYTF. The chain joins TRBV9 to TRBJ1-2; D remains unclear. V gave up 6 bases and J gave up 6 bases, with 18 bases separating them. The CDR3 extends over 14 amino acids. Germline CDR1 is SGDLS and CDR2 is YYNGEE. The full variable domain, rest sourced from reference TRBV9 and TRBJ1-2, is DSGVTQTPKHLITATGQRVTLRCSPRSGDLSVYWYQQSLDQGLQFLIQYYNGEERAKGNILERFSAQQFPDLHSELNLSSLELGDSALYFCASTNLRAVHGYTFGSGTRLTVV.